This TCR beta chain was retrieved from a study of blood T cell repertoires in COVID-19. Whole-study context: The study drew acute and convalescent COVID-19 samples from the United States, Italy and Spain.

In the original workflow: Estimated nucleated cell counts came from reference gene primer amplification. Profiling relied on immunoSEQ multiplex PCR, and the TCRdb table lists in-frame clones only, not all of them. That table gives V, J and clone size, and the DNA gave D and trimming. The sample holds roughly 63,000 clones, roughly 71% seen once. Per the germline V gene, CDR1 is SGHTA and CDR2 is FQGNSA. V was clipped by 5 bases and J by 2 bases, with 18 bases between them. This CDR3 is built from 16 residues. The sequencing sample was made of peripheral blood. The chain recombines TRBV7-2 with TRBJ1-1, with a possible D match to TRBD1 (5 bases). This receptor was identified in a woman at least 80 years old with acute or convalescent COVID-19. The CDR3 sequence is CASSPGPLTVNTEAFF. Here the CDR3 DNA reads TGTGCCAGCAGCCCAGGGCCATTGACAGTCAACACTGAAGCTTTCTTT.